The 18 T cell receptor beta chains in this list originate from one sample, sequenced in a study of blood T cell repertoires in COVID-19. Profiled with immunoSEQ multiplex PCR; TCRdb holds only in-frame clones, not every one. The sample lists 310,000 or so clones, approximately 93% seen once, with approximately 2.1% in the top ten. Sequenced material: peripheral blood. The receptors here all came from a woman aged 25 to 39 with COVID-19, enrolled during active disease.

The rearrangement links TRBV2 to TRBJ1-2; TRBD1 aligns across 7 bases. Germline CDR1 SNHLY, CDR2 FYNNEI. The CDR3 is 15 residues long. Losses at the gene ends were 6 bases for V and 3 bases for J; bases not matched to a gene: 10. CDR3 protein: CASRVRQGMHYGYTF. Here the CDR3 DNA reads TGTGCCAGCAGGGTTCGACAGGGAATGCACTATGGCTACACCTTC.

This clone was found once. The V call is TRBV28, the J call TRBJ1-5, with D possibly matching TRBD1 (6 bases). Germline CDR1 and CDR2: MDHEN and SYDVKM. V lost 5 bases and J 4 bases, leaving 12 bases between the germline ends. CDR3 size: 14 residues. As DNA, the CDR3 is TGTGCCAGCAGTAGCGGGACATTAAATCAGCCCCAGCATTTT. This translates into CASSSGTLNQPQHF.

The gene calls are TRBV7-9 and TRBJ2-3; 7 nucleotides agree with TRBD1. Germline values: CDR1 SEHNR, CDR2 FQNEAQ (reference sequence). Trimming took 4 bases from V and 1 from J; bases not matched to a gene: 5. The CDR3 covers 15 residues. The CDR3 DNA follows: TGTGCCAGCAGCTCGGACAGGTTGGGCACAGATACGCAGTATTTT. It specifies CASSSDRLGTDTQYF.

J is TRBJ2-3 and V is TRBV7-9; D unclear. The CDR3 has 15 amino acids. V was pared by 3 bases and J by 4 bases, with 14 bases between. CDR1 and CDR2 (germline): SEHNR, FQNEAQ (reference sequence). For the CDR3, the DNA is TGTGCCAGCAGCTTCTTAGTCGGTCCCGCAGATACGCAGTATTTT. It encodes CASSFLVGPADTQYF.

The chain uses TRBV5-1 and TRBJ2-1, with a possible D match to TRBD2 (7 bases). Deletions cut 1 base from V and 9 bases from J, with 14 bases between. Per germline, CDR1 SGHRS and CDR2 YFSETQ. The CDR3 consists of 14 residues. CDR3 coding DNA: TGCGCCAGCAGCTTGTATAAGGGAGGGGGTGAGCAGTTCTTC. Protein sequence: CASSLYKGGGEQFF.

The chain uses TRBV5-5 and TRBJ1-5; D might be TRBD1 (5 bases). This CDR3 comprises 16 residues. V gave up 5 bases and J gave up 5 bases, with 20 bases separating them. Germline assignment: CDR1 SGHKS and CDR2 YYEKEE (reference sequence). The CDR3 reads CASSARGDSSYQPQHF. As DNA, the CDR3 is TGTGCCAGCAGTGCAAGAGGGGACTCCTCCTATCAGCCCCAGCATTTT.

The genes are TRBV30 and TRBJ2-4, with 7 bases fitting TRBD1. Germline lookup yields CDR1 GTSNPN and CDR2 SVGIG (reference sequence). The ends lost 3 bases at V and 2 bases at J; junction bases unmatched: 4. The CDR3 is 14 amino acids. The DNA of the CDR3 is TGTGCCTGGAGCCTGACAGGGTCCAAAAACATTCAGTACTTC. It specifies CAWSLTGSKNIQYF. Filled out from reference TRBV30 and TRBJ2-4, the complete variable domain reads SQTIHQWPATLVQPVGSPLSLECTVEGTSNPNLYWYRQAAGRGLQLLFYSVGIGQISSEVPQNLSASRPQDRQFILSSKKLLLSDSGFYLCAWSLTGSKNIQYFGAGTRLSVL.

This chain connects TRBV7-8 to TRBJ1-3; 9 positions match TRBD1. The ends lost 5 bases at V and 3 bases at J; junction bases unmatched: 11. This CDR3 contains 17 residues. CDR1 is SGHVS and CDR2 is FQNEAQ in the germline V gene. The CDR3 loop reads CASSGGDRGEVGNTIYF. Written as DNA, the CDR3 is TGTGCCAGCAGCGGGGGAGACAGGGGGGAGGTTGGAAACACCATATATTTT.

The V gene is TRBV5-1, the J gene TRBJ2-1; 10 nucleotides line up with TRBD2. Trimming took 0 bases from V and 8 from J; bases not matched to a gene: 8. Germline V lookup: CDR1 SGHRS, CDR2 YFSETQ. The CDR3 has 16 residues. The DNA of the CDR3 is TGCGCCAGCAGCTTGGAGGCTAGCGGGGGTTTGGATGAGCAGTTCTTC. Amino acid sequence: CASSLEASGGLDEQFF.

The CDR3 DNA reads TGCGCCAGCAGCGTTGGGCCAAGGGGCCGCACAGATACGCAGTATTTT. Amino acids: CASSVGPRGRTDTQYF. J is TRBJ2-3 and V is TRBV5-1; D perhaps matches TRBD1 (5 bases). CDR1 and CDR2 (germline): SGHRS, YFSETQ. With 4 bases removed from V and 1 base from J, the gap between germline ends came to 16 bases. This CDR3 comprises 16 residues.

The chain employs TRBV30 and TRBJ1-2, with D possibly TRBD1 on 5 matching bases. There are 15 residues in the CDR3. Trimming removed 5 bases from V and 0 bases from J, with 16 bases in between. Germline assignment: CDR1 GTSNPN and CDR2 SVGIG (reference sequence). The CDR3, as DNA: TGTGCCTGGGACCCCGGACAACCAGCTAACTATGGCTACACCTTC. It is translated as CAWDPGQPANYGYTF.

The V gene is TRBV29-1, the J gene TRBJ2-3; D call uncertain. This CDR3 is 13 amino acids long. V was clipped by 0 bases and J by 1 base, with 5 bases between them. CDR1 is SQVTM, CDR2 ANQGSEA, per germline. The CDR3 protein is CSVEDPGTDTQYF. CDR3 nucleotide sequence: TGCAGCGTTGAAGATCCAGGCACAGATACGCAGTATTTT.

The gene calls are TRBV3-1 (or the pseudogene TRBV3-2) and TRBJ2-7; TRBD2 matches at 7 bases. This CDR3 comprises 14 residues. Germline lookup yields CDR1 LGHDT and CDR2 YNNKEL (reference sequence). Unmatched junction bases numbered 4, after V lost 1 base and J lost 4 bases. CDR3 DNA sequence: TGTGCCAGCAGCCAAGGACTAGCCATTTACGAGCAGTACTTC. It is translated as CASSQGLAIYEQYF.

CDR3 coding DNA: TGTGCCTGGAGCCAGGGACAGGGAATCGAGCAGTACTTC. Its translation is CAWSQGQGIEQYF. The rearrangement links TRBV30 to TRBJ2-7; 9 nucleotides match TRBD1. This CDR3 has 13 amino acids. With V trimmed by 3 bases and J by 6 bases, 6 bases remained unmatched. CDR1 GTSNPN and CDR2 SVGIG come from the germline V gene (reference sequence).

V is TRBV27 and J is TRBJ2-1, with 9 bases matching TRBD2. This CDR3 region has 13 residues. Unmatched junction bases numbered 2, after V lost 4 bases and J lost 7 bases. Germline values: CDR1 MNHEY, CDR2 SMNVEV (reference sequence). In nucleotides, the CDR3 is TGTGCCAGCAGTTATGGACTAGCGAATGAGCAGTTCTTC. Translation gives CASSYGLANEQFF.

The V call is TRBV2, the J call TRBJ2-1, with 14 bases lining up with TRBD2. Trimming took 4 bases from V and 0 from J; bases not matched to a gene: 8. There are 19 residues in the CDR3. Germline V CDR1 and CDR2: SNHLY, FYNNEI. The CDR3 region has the DNA TGTGCCAGCAGTGCACCGGGACTAGCGGGAGAGAGCTCCTACAATGAGCAGTTCTTC. Its translation is CASSAPGLAGESSYNEQFF.

The rearrangement joins TRBV27 to TRBJ2-3; 11 nucleotides match TRBD2. The CDR3 sequence is 16 residues long. V dropped 3 bases and J dropped 4; count of bases not matched to a gene: 6. Germline assignment: CDR1 MNHEY and CDR2 SMNVEV (reference sequence). Here the CDR3 DNA reads TGTGCCAGCAGTTTGATAGCGGGAGGGCCCTCAGATACGCAGTATTTT. It encodes CASSLIAGGPSDTQYF.

Here the CDR3 reads CASSAGGGQETQYF. Here the CDR3 DNA reads TGCGCCAGCAGTGCGGGAGGAGGGCAAGAGACCCAGTACTTC. The chain has TRBV10-2 and TRBJ2-5, with 7 bases lining up with TRBD2. This CDR3 has 14 residues. Germline assignment: CDR1 WSHSY and CDR2 SAAADI. The trim removed 4 bases at V and 2 bases at J, leaving 4 bases unmatched.